Below are 20 T cell receptor beta chains sequenced from a single sample in a study of blood T cell repertoires in COVID-19 (dated by TCRdb to 2018 to 2020). The method behind the library was the immunoSEQ multiplex PCR assay. TCRdb took this table from immuneACCESS and kept in-frame rearrangements with V and J called. Such tables lack part of the clones; where checked against another copy, unresolved V genes explain under half of the gap, and the rest is unexplained. Here the sample has approximately 480,000 clones; 75% to 90% occur a single time. Of the sample, 0.7% is held by the ten largest clones. The sample was PBMCs or T cells enriched from blood (not recorded which). These receptors all stem from a woman aged 18-30 years who had recovered from COVID-19.

The chain uses TRBV6-4 and TRBJ2-1; 9 bases align to TRBD2. After removal of 7 bases from V and 8 bases from J, the junction contained 12 bases not matched to a gene. CDR1 MRHNA and CDR2 SNTAGT come from the germline V gene. The CDR3 extends over 15 amino acids. CDR3: CASILRASGDDEQFF. The CDR3 DNA reads TGTGCCAGCATCCTACGGGCTAGCGGGGACGATGAGCAGTTCTTC.

This clone has only one observation. The chain joins TRBV2 to TRBJ1-6; possible D gene TRBD1, 5 bases. This CDR3 is built from 15 residues. Trimming left V 6 bases short and J 11 bases short, with 20 bases between. Germline V gene data show CDR1 as SNHLY and CDR2 as FYNNEI. In DNA, the CDR3 is TGTGCCAGCAGGTCGACAGCCCTGGGGTTCCCACCCCTCCACTTT. Translated: CASRSTALGFPPLHF.

The gene calls are TRBV6-5 and TRBJ1-4, with D hard to call. The CDR3 is made up of 15 amino acids. Germline V gives CDR1 MNHEY, CDR2 SVGAGI. V lost 4 bases and J lost 3, with 12 bases in between. CDR3 DNA sequence: TGTGCCAGCAGTTCCCTAAACAGACCTAATGAAAAACTGTTTTTT. Amino acids: CASSSLNRPNEKLFF.

The rearrangement joins TRBV3-1 (or the pseudogene TRBV3-2) to TRBJ1-2; unclear D gene. The germline CDR1 and CDR2 sequences are LGHDT and YNNKEL (reference sequence). The CDR3 contains 14 residues. The germline V and J ends were trimmed by 4 bases and 0 bases, with 9 bases remaining between them. CDR3 sequence (DNA): TGTGCCAGCAGCCGTTCTGAGGCTAACTATGGCTACACCTTC. It specifies CASSRSEANYGYTF.

The V gene is TRBV2, the J gene TRBJ2-4; weak D call: TRBD2 (6 bases). Trimming cost V 6 bases and J 0 bases, with 15 bases left between them. This CDR3 has 16 amino acids. CDR1 SNHLY and CDR2 FYNNEI come from the germline V gene. For the CDR3, the DNA is TGTGCCAGCAGATTCGGGGGTGATGTAGCCAAAAACATTCAGTACTTC. This translates into CASRFGGDVAKNIQYF.

V usage is TRBV30 and J usage is TRBJ2-3; 8 positions agree with TRBD2. This CDR3 is built from 13 residues. Germline values: CDR1 GTSNPN, CDR2 SVGIG (reference sequence). V gave up 3 bases and J gave up 9 bases; unmatched junction bases: 8. CDR3 DNA sequence: TGTGCCTGGAGCCGGGGGACTAGGGAAACGCAGTATTTT. It encodes CAWSRGTRETQYF.

V gene TRBV5-8 combines with J gene TRBJ2-3, with 10 bases matching TRBD2. V lost 4 bases, J lost 3 bases, and 8 bases stayed unmatched. The CDR3 has 16 residues. CDR1 SGHTS and CDR2 YDEGEE come from the germline V gene. This CDR3 is CASSLSGGAGTDTQYF. The CDR3 DNA sequence: TGTGCCAGCAGCCTGAGCGGGGGGGCCGGAACAGATACGCAGTATTTT. Variable domain in full (rest from reference TRBV5-8 and TRBJ2-3): EAGVTQSPTHLIKTRGQQATLRCSPISGHTSVYWYQQALGLGLQFLLWYDEGEERNRGNFPPRFSGRQFPNYSSELNVNALELEDSALYLCASSLSGGAGTDTQYFGPGTRLTVL.

This clone appeared once. The rearrangement links TRBV30 to TRBJ1-5; TRBD1 matches 7 bases. The CDR3 is 17 residues long. After removal of 3 bases from V and 5 bases from J, the junction contained 16 bases not matched to a gene. CDR1 is GTSNPN and CDR2 is SVGIG in the germline V gene (reference sequence). CDR3 sequence reads: CAWSLSRRRQGHQPQHF. The DNA for the CDR3 is TGTGCCTGGAGCTTATCCCGGAGAAGACAGGGACATCAGCCCCAGCATTTT.

The rearrangement joins TRBV6-5 to TRBJ1-6; possibly TRBD1 for D (6 bases). V lost 5 bases and J lost 8, with 10 bases in between. CDR1 MNHEY and CDR2 SVGAGI come from the germline V gene. The CDR3 contains 13 residues. CDR3 protein: CASSPGEYSPLHF. CDR3 in DNA: TGTGCCAGCAGTCCAGGGGAGTATTCACCCCTCCACTTT.

V is TRBV5-5 and J is TRBJ1-2, with D perhaps TRBD1 (6 bases). The ends were cut back, 0 bases at V and 4 bases at J, with 22 bases in the middle. The length of the CDR3 is 18 residues. CDR1 is SGHKS and CDR2 is YYEKEE in the germline V gene (reference sequence). For the CDR3, the DNA is TGTGCCAGCAGCTTGGGGGGCTTACCGCGGACAGAACGCTATGGCTACACCTTC. It specifies CASSLGGLPRTERYGYTF.

V usage is TRBV4-1 and J usage is TRBJ2-7, with unresolved D. Trimming took off 3 bases at V and 3 bases at J, with 9 bases between the two ends. The CDR3 is 13 residues long. Germline-derived CDR1 and CDR2 are MGHRA and YSYEKL. Here the CDR3 DNA reads TGCGCCAGCAGCCATCAGGTCCTCTACGAGCAGTACTTC. Its translation: CASSHQVLYEQYF.

The chain carries TRBV6-2 or TRBV6-3 and TRBJ2-7; no reliable D call. The CDR3 runs to 14 residues. The germline V and J ends were trimmed by 0 bases and 0 bases, with 6 bases remaining between them. Germline CDR1 reads MNHEY; CDR2 reads SVGEGT. The CDR3 DNA reads TGTGCCAGCAGTTACTCATCCCTCTCCTACGAGCAGTACTTC. Amino acids: CASSYSSLSYEQYF.

The genes are TRBV10-3 and TRBJ2-2, with a possible D match to TRBD2 (5 bases). The V gene lost 8 bases and the J gene lost 4 bases, with 14 bases spanning the gap. Germline V lookup: CDR1 ENHRY, CDR2 SYGVKD. This CDR3 is built from 14 residues. The DNA for the CDR3 is TGTGCCATCTCGCACAGACTACTCACCGGGGAGCTGTTTTTT. Translation: CAISHRLLTGELFF.

This sequence joins TRBV10-3 and TRBJ1-2; 9 bases map to TRBD1. The CDR3 is 16 residues long. Germline V lookup: CDR1 ENHRY, CDR2 SYGVKD. Trimming took 3 bases from V and 2 from J; bases not matched to a gene: 7. The CDR3 protein is CAISDGRDRENYGYTF. CDR3 in DNA: TGTGCCATCAGTGACGGCCGGGACAGGGAAAACTATGGCTACACCTTC.

This chain uses TRBV5-1 with TRBJ2-3, with 8 bases identical to TRBD1. V was clipped by 2 bases and J by 8 bases; unmatched bases: 19. Germline loops: CDR1 SGHRS, CDR2 YFSETQ. The CDR3 spans 18 residues. The CDR3 here is CASSLAFMTGANQGTQYF. In DNA, the CDR3 is TGCGCCAGCAGCTTAGCCTTTATGACAGGGGCTAATCAGGGTACGCAGTATTTT.

The chain uses TRBV27 and TRBJ1-2; TRBD1 is a possible D gene (5 bases). Trimming shortened V by 7 bases and J by 4 bases, and 16 bases separated the two germline ends. The CDR3 is 14 amino acids. CDR1 MNHEY and CDR2 SMNVEV come from the germline V gene (reference sequence). As DNA, the CDR3 is TGTGCCAGCAAAGTGGGGCAGGAGGGCTATGGCTACACCTTC. It specifies CASKVGQEGYGYTF.

The chain couples TRBV27 to TRBJ1-2; D is undetermined. V lost 2 bases and J lost 2, with 12 bases in between. The V gene's germline CDR1 is MNHEY and CDR2 SMNVEV (reference sequence). The CDR3 runs to 15 residues. CDR3 in DNA: TGTGCCAGCAGTTTAAACCTCCGAGAAAACTATGGCTACACCTTC. Residues: CASSLNLRENYGYTF.

J is TRBJ1-6 and V is TRBV5-6, with D unresolved. The CDR3 is 15 amino acids. The V gene's germline CDR1 is SGHDT and CDR2 YYEEEE. Trimming cost V 0 bases and J 6 bases, with 10 bases left between them. The CDR3 protein is CASSLDPGSNSPLHF. The CDR3 DNA is TGTGCCAGCAGCTTGGACCCGGGGAGTAATTCACCCCTCCACTTT.

V usage is TRBV7-8 and J usage is TRBJ1-4; 7 nucleotides align to TRBD1. The CDR3 contains 15 residues. Germline CDR1 and CDR2: SGHVS and FQNEAQ. Unmatched junction bases numbered 8, after V lost 5 bases and J lost 5 bases. DNA for the CDR3: TGTGCCAGCAGCCGAGCGGGGACAGAGAATGAAAAACTGTTTTTT. Amino acids: CASSRAGTENEKLFF.

The rearrangement joins TRBV5-1 to TRBJ1-2; D unresolved. Between the trimmed V and J ends, which lost 0 bases and 4 bases, there was a span of 16 bases. This CDR3 has 16 residues. CDR1 SGHRS and CDR2 YFSETQ come from the germline V gene. CDR3 in amino acids: CASSLEFGVPLYGYTF. In DNA, the CDR3 is TGCGCCAGCAGCTTGGAGTTCGGGGTCCCCCTCTATGGCTACACCTTC.